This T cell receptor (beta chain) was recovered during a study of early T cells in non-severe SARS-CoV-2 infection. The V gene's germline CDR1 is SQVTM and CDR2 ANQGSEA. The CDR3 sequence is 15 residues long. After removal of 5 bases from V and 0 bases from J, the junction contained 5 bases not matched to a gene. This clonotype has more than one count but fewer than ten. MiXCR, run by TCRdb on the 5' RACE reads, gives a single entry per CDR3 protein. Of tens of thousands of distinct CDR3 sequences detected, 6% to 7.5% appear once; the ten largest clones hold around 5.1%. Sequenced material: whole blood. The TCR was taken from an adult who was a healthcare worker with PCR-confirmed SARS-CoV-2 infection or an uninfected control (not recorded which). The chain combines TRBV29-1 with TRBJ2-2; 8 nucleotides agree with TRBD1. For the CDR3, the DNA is TGCAGCGTTCCACGGACAGGGACGAACACCGGGGAGCTGTTTTTT. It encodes CSVPRTGTNTGELFF.